This TCR beta chain comes out of a study of T-cell memory formation after mild COVID-19. The CDR3 is made up of 14 amino acids. Unmatched junction bases numbered 6, after V lost 3 bases and J lost 5 bases. From germline, CDR1 is KGHSH and CDR2 LQKENI. Constant-segment primers served in 5'RACE that generated TCR alpha and TCR beta cDNA libraries bearing sample barcodes and UMIs. TCRdb redid the calling of the 5' RACE reads with MiXCR, one entry per CDR3 protein. The sample holds hundreds of thousands of distinct CDR3 sequences; approximately 15% are singletons and the top ten take about 2%. What was sequenced was PBMCs or a T cell subset sorted from them (not recorded which). This TCR derives from an adult woman who had mild COVID-19 (a few samples of this study predate the infection). Cell type and time point are not known. The J gene is TRBJ1-1, the V gene TRBV18, with 7 bases identical to TRBD1. Here the CDR3 DNA reads TGTGCCAGCTCACCGAACAGGGGAGAGACTGAAGCTTTCTTT. It specifies CASSPNRGETEAFF.